The 29 T cell receptor beta chains below all came from one sample that was sequenced in a study of blood T cell repertoires in COVID-19. Profiled with immunoSEQ multiplex PCR; TCRdb holds only in-frame clones, not every one. This table has 250,000 to 350,000 clones, around 81% appearing once. Sample: peripheral blood. The receptors derive from a person aged 65-85 years with COVID-19, enrolled during active disease.

Concerning this clone: The sample holds other DNA sequences that translate to the same CDR3. The CDR3 reads CASSPTGVNTEAFF. CDR3 nucleotide sequence: TGTGCCAGCAGCCCGACAGGGGTGAACACTGAAGCTTTCTTT. J is TRBJ1-1 and V is TRBV11-3; 8 bases fit TRBD1. Trimming at V came to 5 bases and at J to 0 bases, leaving 2 bases not matched to a gene. Germline assignment: CDR1 SGHNT and CDR2 YENEEA. This CDR3 is 14 amino acids long.

V usage is TRBV4-3 and J usage is TRBJ1-3; D is ambiguous. The CDR3 sequence is 15 residues long. V lost 1 base to trimming and J lost 3 bases, with 10 bases between them. The germline gives CDR1 LGHNA, CDR2 YSLEER. CDR3 DNA sequence: TGCGCCAGCAGCCAAGTAGCTCTCGTTGGAAACACCATATATTTT. This encodes CASSQVALVGNTIYF.

CDR3 coding DNA: TGTGCCAGCGGTAGGGACAGGGGTGTGTTGGGCTACACCTTC. The encoded protein is CASGRDRGVLGYTF. The rearrangement uses TRBV27 and TRBJ1-2, with 10 positions matching TRBD1. V lost 8 bases to trimming and J lost 8 bases; unmatched junction nucleotides: 11. The germline V gene has CDR1 MNHEY and CDR2 SMNVEV (reference sequence). The CDR3 consists of 14 residues.

The rearrangement uses TRBV5-1 and TRBJ2-1; TRBD2 matches 13 bases. Unmatched junction bases numbered 2, after V lost 5 bases and J lost 6 bases. The germline V gene encodes CDR1 SGHRS and CDR2 YFSETQ. This CDR3 has 14 residues. DNA for the CDR3: TGCGCCAGCAGAAGGACTAGCGGGGGCAATGAGCAGTTCTTC. Translated: CASRRTSGGNEQFF.

This clone was picked up one time. The chain uses TRBV28 and TRBJ1-2, with no clear D. The CDR3 extends over 14 amino acids. Trimming removed 4 bases at V and 2 bases at J, with 11 bases between. Germline V CDR1 and CDR2: MDHEN, SYDVKM. In DNA, the CDR3 is TGTGCCAGCAGTTCGGGTTCTCCGAACTATGGCTACACCTTC. Translating it yields CASSSGSPNYGYTF.

The genes are TRBV6-6 and TRBJ1-1; 10 bases map to TRBD1. Germline trimming cut 6 bases from V and 3 bases from J; bases unmatched to any gene: 4. The length of the CDR3 is 14 residues. Germline V lookup: CDR1 MNHNY, CDR2 SVGAGI (reference sequence). CDR3 coding DNA: TGTGCCAGCAGACCCGGACAGGGGGACACTGAAGCTTTCTTT. Translation gives CASRPGQGDTEAFF.

J is TRBJ2-2 and V is TRBV6-2 or TRBV6-3, with TRBD2 as a possible D gene (6 bases). This CDR3 region has 15 residues. Per the germline V gene, CDR1 is MNHEY and CDR2 is SVGEGT. V lost 6 bases and J lost 6, with 17 bases in between. The CDR3 DNA reads as TGTGCCAGCAGCCCCTCGGGTGGGAGGTCCGGGGAGCTGTTTTTT. Translating gives CASSPSGGRSGELFF.

A word on this clone: The junction and the germline gene differ at one end; a read error may be behind it. The V call is TRBV7-2, the J call TRBJ2-4, with 7 bases lining up with TRBD1. This CDR3 comprises 14 residues. Germline V gene sequence: CDR1 SGHTA, CDR2 FQGNSA. CDR3 sequence: CASSLEGARNIQYF. As DNA, the CDR3 is TGTGCCAGCAGTTTAGAGGGGGCGAGGAACATTCAGTACTTC. Combining the CDR3 with reference TRBV7-2 and TRBJ2-4 gives the whole variable domain GAGVSQSPSNKVTEKGKDVELRCDPISGHTALYWYRQSLGQGLEFLIYFQGNSAPDKSGLPSDRFSAERTGGSVSTLTIQRTQQEDSAVYLCASSLEGARNIQYFGAGTRLSVL.

This sequence joins TRBV5-1 and TRBJ1-2; 9 nucleotides line up with TRBD1. The germline V gene has CDR1 SGHRS and CDR2 YFSETQ. This CDR3 contains 16 residues. Trimming at V came to 3 bases and at J to 6 bases, leaving 12 bases not matched to a gene. This chain's CDR3 is CASSYSRGQGFDGYTF. For the CDR3, the DNA is TGCGCCAGCAGCTACTCCCGGGGACAGGGCTTTGATGGCTACACCTTC.

The V and J genes are TRBV19 and TRBJ2-4, with a weak D call TRBD1 (6 bases). CDR1 is LNHDA, CDR2 SQIVND, per germline (reference sequence). V was shortened by 5 bases and J by 0 bases, with 14 bases between the two germline ends. The CDR3 length is 16 residues. CDR3 protein: CASSLRDTLAKNIQYF. CDR3 DNA sequence: TGTGCCAGTAGTCTTAGGGACACACTAGCCAAAAACATTCAGTACTTC.

The CDR3: CASSKAGCGNPYNEQFF. Written as DNA, the CDR3 is TGTGCCAGCAGCAAAGCGGGGTGCGGGAACCCTTACAATGAGCAGTTCTTC. The chain joins TRBV21-1 to TRBJ2-1; the table's D gene call, TRBD2, was not cross checked with the DNA. TRBV21-1 has pseudogene status. This CDR3 has 17 residues.

In DNA, the CDR3 is TGTGCCAGCAGCGGACTAGCGGGGGGGCGGGCCAAAAACATTCAGTACTTC. The encoded protein is CASSGLAGGRAKNIQYF. The J gene is TRBJ2-4, the V gene TRBV28, with 15 nucleotides matching TRBD2. Germline V gene sequence: CDR1 MDHEN, CDR2 SYDVKM. CDR3 size: 17 residues. Losses at the gene ends were 6 bases for V and 1 base for J; bases not matched to a gene: 4.

CDR3 DNA sequence: TGTGCCAGTAGTCTTCGGGACAGCGTCCTCTACGAGCAGTACTTC. Translated, it gives CASSLRDSVLYEQYF. V is TRBV19 and J is TRBJ2-7, with TRBD1 identical over 7 bases. Looked up from germline, CDR1 is LNHDA and CDR2 is SQIVND (reference sequence). Unmatched junction bases numbered 10, after V lost 5 bases and J lost 3 bases. The CDR3 covers 15 residues.

The gene calls are TRBV5-1 and TRBJ1-1, with D possibly TRBD1 on 6 matching bases. The CDR3 runs 13 residues. Germline V gene sequence: CDR1 SGHRS, CDR2 YFSETQ. V gave up 2 bases and J gave up 10 bases, with 15 bases separating them. As DNA, the CDR3 is TGCGCCAGCAGCTTACAGGGATTGGACGGAGCTTTCTTT. Protein sequence: CASSLQGLDGAFF.

The chain joins TRBV5-6 to TRBJ2-2; 10 nucleotides agree with TRBD1. CDR3 length: 16 residues. Germline V gene sequence: CDR1 SGHDT, CDR2 YYEEEE. V shed 2 bases, J shed 1 base, and the junction held 2 bases outside the gene matches. The CDR3 region is CASSLRDRGNTGELFF. The DNA of the CDR3 is TGTGCCAGCAGCTTAAGGGACAGGGGGAACACCGGGGAGCTGTTTTTT. Full variable domain (outside the CDR3, taken from reference TRBV5-6 and TRBJ2-2): DAGVTQSPTHLIKTRGQQVTLRCSPKSGHDTVSWYQQALGQGPQFIFQYYEEEERQRGNFPDRFSGHQFPNYSSELNVNALLLGDSALYLCASSLRDRGNTGELFFGEGSRLTVL.

The chain couples TRBV19 to TRBJ1-5; D unclear. This CDR3 has 14 amino acids. The germline gives CDR1 LNHDA, CDR2 SQIVND (reference sequence). The V and J ends lost 4 bases and 0 bases respectively, with 7 bases between them. CDR3 coding DNA: TGTGCCAGTAGTAGTCGGGATAGCAATCAGCCCCAGCATTTT. Its translation: CASSSRDSNQPQHF.

This clone was found many times. The V gene is TRBV3-1 (or the pseudogene TRBV3-2), the J gene TRBJ1-5; possible D gene TRBD1, 5 bases. V gave up 0 bases and J gave up 3 bases, with 9 bases separating them. The CDR3 has 15 residues. The germline CDR1 and CDR2 sequences are LGHDT and YNNKEL (reference sequence). The CDR3 protein is CASSQEWGDNQPQHF. The CDR3 nucleotides are TGTGCCAGCAGCCAAGAGTGGGGCGACAATCAGCCCCAGCATTTT.

This sequence joins TRBV29-1 and TRBJ2-3; 7 bases are shared with TRBD2. Per the germline V gene, CDR1 is SQVTM and CDR2 is ANQGSEA. V lost 7 bases to trimming and J lost 4 bases; unmatched junction nucleotides: 5. The CDR3 has 12 residues. CDR3 nucleotide sequence: TGCAGCGGGGCGGGAGTAGCAGATACGCAGTATTTT. This codes for CSGAGVADTQYF.

The chain carries TRBV30 and TRBJ2-7; TRBD2 matches at 8 bases. The CDR3 contains 11 residues. Germline V gene sequence: CDR1 GTSNPN, CDR2 SVGIG (reference sequence). V lost 5 bases to trimming and J lost 7 bases; unmatched junction nucleotides: 4. The CDR3 coding sequence is TGTGCCTGGCGGGGCGGGGGGGAGCAGTACTTC. Translation gives CAWRGGGEQYF.

The V and J genes are TRBV19 and TRBJ2-2; D possibly corresponds to TRBD2 (5 bases). Germline CDR1 LNHDA, CDR2 SQIVND (reference sequence). Deletions cut 2 bases from V and 2 bases from J, with 15 bases between. The CDR3 consists of 17 residues. CDR3 residues: CASSINRQRVNTGELFF. The CDR3 DNA is TGTGCCAGTAGTATAAATCGGCAGAGGGTTAACACCGGGGAGCTGTTTTTT.

The V gene is TRBV7-2, the J gene TRBJ2-3; 10 nucleotides align to TRBD2. In germline, CDR1 is SGHTA, CDR2 FQGNSA. This CDR3 is built from 18 residues. Losses at the gene ends were 1 base for V and 4 bases for J; bases not matched to a gene: 11. The DNA for the CDR3 is TGTGCCAGCAGCTTAGGAGGGTTTCCTAGCGGGGGCTCAGATACGCAGTATTTT. It is translated as CASSLGGFPSGGSDTQYF. The full variable domain, in which reference TRBV7-2 and TRBJ2-3 provide the parts outside the CDR3, is GAGVSQSPSNKVTEKGKDVELRCDPISGHTALYWYRQSLGQGLEFLIYFQGNSAPDKSGLPSDRFSAERTGGSVSTLTIQRTQQEDSAVYLCASSLGGFPSGGSDTQYFGPGTRLTVL.

This clone was observed a handful of times. The V call is TRBV4-2, the J call TRBJ2-5; 11 bases match TRBD2. There are 17 residues in the CDR3. V was pared by 0 bases and J by 2 bases, with 5 bases of the junction left unmatched. CDR1 is LGHNA, CDR2 YNFKEQ, per germline. CDR3 DNA: TGTGCCAGCAGCCAAGATATGACTAGCGGGAATCAAGAGACCCAGTACTTC. This codes for CASSQDMTSGNQETQYF.

This clone was detected only once. The chain is built from TRBV29-1 and TRBJ1-2; 8 nucleotides agree with TRBD1. Germline-derived CDR1 and CDR2 are SQVTM and ANQGSEA. The CDR3 has 14 amino acids. V was clipped by 4 bases and J by 7 bases; unmatched bases: 11. The CDR3 sequence is CSVGKDSGQAGYTF. The CDR3 DNA sequence: TGCAGCGTTGGCAAAGATTCGGGACAGGCTGGCTACACCTTC.

The rearrangement uses TRBV6-4 and TRBJ2-1, with TRBD2 as a possible D gene (6 bases). The V end was cut by 3 bases, the J end by 14 bases, with 11 bases between. The CDR3 is 11 residues long. Germline V gene lookup returns CDR1 MRHNA and CDR2 SNTAGT. This CDR3 is CASSEEGREFF. CDR3 nucleotide sequence: TGTGCCAGCAGTGAGGAGGGCCGGGAGTTCTTC.

The chain couples TRBV5-8 to TRBJ1-5, with D possibly being TRBD1 (5 bases). Trimming pared 0 bases from V and 6 bases from J, leaving 13 bases between. Per germline, CDR1 SGHTS and CDR2 YDEGEE. This CDR3 is built from 15 residues. CDR3 region: CASSLGGGRSQPQHF. CDR3 in DNA: TGTGCCAGCAGCTTGGGCGGGGGTAGGTCTCAGCCCCAGCATTTT.

The chain recombines TRBV29-1 with TRBJ1-4; D ambiguous. The germline CDR1 and CDR2 sequences are SQVTM and ANQGSEA. V lost 4 bases and J 8 bases, leaving 14 bases between the germline ends. The CDR3 runs to 13 residues. The CDR3 loop reads CSVATVGGEKLFF. CDR3 bases: TGCAGCGTTGCGACTGTGGGAGGGGAAAAACTGTTTTTT.

The chain recombines TRBV6-2 or TRBV6-3 with TRBJ2-1, with TRBD2 identical over 12 bases. With 6 bases clipped from V and 6 bases from J, the junction kept 6 bases outside the gene matches. The CDR3 has 15 residues. Germline-derived CDR1 and CDR2 are MNHEY and SVGEGT. CDR3 in DNA: TGTGCCAGCAGCCTAAGGACTAGCGGGACCAATGAGCAGTTCTTC. Its translation is CASSLRTSGTNEQFF.

The CDR3 DNA reads as TGTGCCAGCAGCGTTGGAGGGGCGACGCCCCAGCATTTT. Translation gives CASSVGGATPQHF. The gene calls are TRBV11-2 and TRBJ1-5, with D perhaps TRBD1 (5 bases). V was shortened by 5 bases and J by 9 bases, with 14 bases between the two germline ends. The CDR3 runs to 13 residues. The germline CDR1 and CDR2 sequences are SGHAT and FQNNGV.

This chain links TRBV30 with TRBJ2-5; 9 bases match TRBD1. The CDR3 spans 13 residues. V lost 3 bases, J lost 4 bases, and 3 bases stayed unmatched. CDR1 is GTSNPN, CDR2 SVGIG, per germline (reference sequence). CDR3: CAWRNRGRETQYF. CDR3 nucleotide sequence: TGTGCCTGGAGGAACAGGGGGCGAGAGACCCAGTACTTC. The full variable domain, completed using reference TRBV30 and TRBJ2-5, is SQTIHQWPATLVQPVGSPLSLECTVEGTSNPNLYWYRQAAGRGLQLLFYSVGIGQISSEVPQNLSASRPQDRQFILSSKKLLLSDSGFYLCAWRNRGRETQYFGPGTRLLVL.